The clone carrying this T cell receptor (beta chain) was counted once. Its antigen is not known. The data stem from a study of vaccination effects on CD4 cells after COVID-19. Study as a whole: For each well, 2 million to 2.5 million PBMC were cultured with roughly 11 IU/ml IL-2 and around 10 ug/ml peptides. Study outcomes and limitations: There was marked clonal contraction among infection- and vaccine-induced clones late after vaccination. Of the vaccine-induced clones from healthy vaccinees, merely 1 of 255 recognized common cold coronaviruses as well. The study enrolled few convalescent patients and sampled no early post-infection timepoints.

Libraries were prepared by immunoSEQ multiplex PCR; TCRdb keeps only in-frame clonotypes and omits some of them. This sample yields 45,000 to 50,000 clones, of which approximately 70% are seen a single time; 4.5% to 7% belongs to the top ten. Germline CDR1 LNHDA, CDR2 SQIVND (reference sequence). After removal of 8 bases from V and 4 bases from J, the junction contained 9 bases not matched to a gene. The CDR3 extends over 14 amino acids. After roughly 11 days in culture, the CD4+ T cells were isolated. The TCR originated in a human donor who received a COVID-19 vaccine. The specimen was CD4+ T cells from PBMCs cultured without peptide, collected before COVID-19 vaccination. The genes are TRBV19 and TRBJ1-1; 8 bases fit TRBD1. In nucleotides, the CDR3 is TGTGCCAGTGGACGACAGGGGAGATCCACTGAAGCTTTCTTT. This codes for CASGRQGRSTEAFF. The variable domain in full, completed from reference TRBV19 and TRBJ1-1, reads DGGITQSPKYLFRKEGQNVTLSCEQNLNHDAMYWYRQDPGQGLRLIYYSQIVNDFQKGDIAEGYSVSREKKESFPLTVTSAQKNPTAFYLCASGRQGRSTEAFFGQGTRLTVV.